What follows is one TCR beta chain and its context. What it recognizes is unknown. This CDR3 region has 16 residues. V lost 5 bases and J lost 5; bases outside the gene matches: 7. Germline values: CDR1 SEHNR, CDR2 FQNEAQ (reference sequence). The sample is drawn from a study of blood T cells in healthy people across ages. Isolation per sample recovered at least 6 million PBMCs. Then a second PCR, running roughly 6 to 11 cycles, was carried out with a sample-barcoded 5' primer and a J-beta primer mix. One entry per CDR3 protein results from TCRdb running MiXCR on the 5' RACE reads. The sample has about a million distinct CDR3 sequences; 51% are singletons. Whole-study findings and limits: No conclusive comparison of naive versus antigen-experienced cells was possible with unsorted PBMCs.

J is TRBJ2-5 and V is TRBV7-9; 14 nucleotides match TRBD2. Sequenced sample: blood. The clonotype comes from a woman aged 55-70 years in good health. CDR3 in amino acids: CASSTGTSGSLETQYF. The CDR3 nucleotides read TGTGCCAGCAGCACCGGGACTAGCGGGAGTTTGGAGACCCAGTACTTC.